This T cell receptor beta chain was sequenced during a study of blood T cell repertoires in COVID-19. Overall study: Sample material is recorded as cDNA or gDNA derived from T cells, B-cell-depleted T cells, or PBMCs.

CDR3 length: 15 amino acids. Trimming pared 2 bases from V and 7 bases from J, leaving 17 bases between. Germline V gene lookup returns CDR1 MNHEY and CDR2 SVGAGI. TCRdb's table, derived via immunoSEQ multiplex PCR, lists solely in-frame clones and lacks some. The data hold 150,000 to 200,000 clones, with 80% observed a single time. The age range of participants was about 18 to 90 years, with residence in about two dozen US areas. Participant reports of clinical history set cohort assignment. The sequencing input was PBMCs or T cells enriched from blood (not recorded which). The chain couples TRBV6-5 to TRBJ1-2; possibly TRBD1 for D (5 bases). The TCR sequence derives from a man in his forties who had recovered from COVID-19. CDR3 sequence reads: CASSYGGGGSRGYTF. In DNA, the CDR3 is TGTGCCAGCAGTTACGGTGGGGGGGGTTCTCGTGGCTACACCTTC.